These 27 T cell receptor beta chains were sequenced from one sample in a study of T cells after yellow fever vaccination. TCRdb reprocessed the 5' RACE reads with MiXCR, giving one entry per CDR3 protein. This table holds some 500,000 distinct CDR3 sequences, roughly 13% found once. The sample in question was PBMCs, obtained on the day of the yellow fever booster vaccination. All receptors derive from a man aged 30-40 years who received the YFV17D yellow fever vaccine.

The genes are TRBV20-1 and TRBJ2-1, with D unresolved. Germline assignment: CDR1 DFQATT and CDR2 SNEGSKA (reference sequence). The V gene lost 0 bases and the J gene lost 9 bases, with 12 bases spanning the gap. This CDR3 has 13 residues. CDR3 residues: CSARDRLVGEQFF. CDR3 in DNA: TGCAGTGCTAGAGATCGGCTAGTAGGTGAGCAGTTCTTC.

This clonotype has only a few counts. The rearrangement joins TRBV5-1 to TRBJ2-3; D is possibly TRBD2 (5 bases). Trimming left V 6 bases short and J 4 bases short, with 18 bases between. The CDR3 spans 15 residues. Germline V lookup: CDR1 SGHRS, CDR2 YFSETQ. The CDR3 loop is CASNPGSFAADTQYF. CDR3 nucleotide sequence: TGCGCCAGCAACCCGGGGAGTTTCGCGGCAGATACGCAGTATTTT.

This clonotype was seen more than once but under ten times. The rearrangement uses TRBV20-1 and TRBJ2-1; weak D call: TRBD1 (6 bases). Deletions cut 0 bases from V and 4 bases from J, with 10 bases between. This CDR3 comprises 14 residues. Per germline, CDR1 DFQATT and CDR2 SNEGSKA (reference sequence). The DNA of the CDR3 is TGCAGTGCTAGAGATCGGGACAAGTACAATGAGCAGTTCTTC. Translation: CSARDRDKYNEQFF.

The gene calls are TRBV20-1 and TRBJ2-1, with 8 bases that match TRBD2. The CDR3 sequence is 16 residues long. CDR1 and CDR2 (germline): DFQATT, SNEGSKA (reference sequence). V gave up 0 bases and J gave up 6 bases; unmatched junction bases: 10. CDR3 nucleotides: TGCAGTGCTAGAGACCCGTGGAGCGGGAGTCTCAATGAGCAGTTCTTC. It encodes CSARDPWSGSLNEQFF.

This clonotype was seen more than once but under ten times. The chain uses TRBV6-1 and TRBJ2-1, with 12 nucleotides matching TRBD2. This CDR3 spans 18 amino acids. V lost 6 bases to trimming and J lost 0 bases; unmatched junction nucleotides: 9. CDR1 MNHNS and CDR2 SASEGT come from the germline V gene. The CDR3 DNA reads as TGTGCCAGCAGGCTCGCTAGCGGGAGGGCCAGCTCCTACAATGAGCAGTTCTTC. Encoded protein: CASRLASGRASSYNEQFF.

This clonotype was picked up a small number of times. The rearrangement joins TRBV4-3 to TRBJ2-3; no clear D gene. CDR3 length: 16 residues. CDR1 and CDR2 from the germline V gene are LGHNA and YSLEER. Trimming cost V 0 bases and J 4 bases, with 14 bases left between them. The CDR3 DNA follows: TGCGCCAGCAGCCAAGATCTCGCTTTATCGGCAGATACGCAGTATTTT. Residues: CASSQDLALSADTQYF.

This clonotype was seen ten or more times. This chain joins TRBV12-3 or TRBV12-4 and TRBJ1-2; maybe TRBD1 (5 bases). V dropped 3 bases and J dropped 5 bases, with 10 bases sitting between them. This CDR3 is 13 amino acids long. The CDR3 spells CASSLRGGYGYTF. CDR3 in DNA: TGTGCCAGCAGTTTGAGGGGAGGGTATGGCTACACCTTC.

V usage is TRBV7-2 and J usage is TRBJ2-4; no firm D call. The germline V gene encodes CDR1 SGHTA and CDR2 FQGNSA. The CDR3 length is 11 residues. V shed 7 bases and J shed 7 bases, with 8 bases lying between them. CDR3 DNA sequence: TGTGCCAGCACCCTGACTAACATTCAGTACTTC. This gives the protein CASTLTNIQYF. Using reference TRBV7-2 and TRBJ2-4 for the parts outside the CDR3, the full variable domain is GAGVSQSPSNKVTEKGKDVELRCDPISGHTALYWYRQSLGQGLEFLIYFQGNSAPDKSGLPSDRFSAERTGGSVSTLTIQRTQQEDSAVYLCASTLTNIQYFGAGTRLSVL.

This clonotype was seen only a few times. This sequence joins TRBV25-1 and TRBJ2-5; the D gene could be TRBD1 or TRBD2 (6 bases each). The V end was cut by 7 bases, the J end by 4 bases, with 16 bases between. Germline CDR1 and CDR2: MGHDK and SYGVNS. This CDR3 is 14 amino acids long. CDR3 loop: CASNLKGGGETQYF. DNA of the CDR3: TGTGCCAGCAACCTCAAGGGGGGAGGAGAGACCCAGTACTTC.

The rearrangement links TRBV6-5 to TRBJ2-1, with D tentatively TRBD2 (5 bases). V was clipped by 2 bases and J by 7 bases, with 12 bases between them. The CDR3 loop spans 14 amino acids. The germline V gene has CDR1 MNHEY and CDR2 SVGAGI. The CDR3 sequence: CASSYAGLGNEQFF. The CDR3, as DNA: TGTGCCAGCAGTTACGCGGGCCTTGGGAATGAGCAGTTCTTC.

The chain uses TRBV7-2 and TRBJ2-6; possibly TRBD2 for D (6 bases). V was clipped by 1 base and J by 1 base, with 11 bases between them. This CDR3 spans 17 amino acids. The germline gives CDR1 SGHTA, CDR2 FQGNSA. The CDR3 DNA sequence: TGTGCCAGCAGCTTAGTCCACGCGGGGTCTGGGGCCAACGTCCTGACTTTC. It codes for CASSLVHAGSGANVLTF.

This chain joins TRBV6-5 and TRBJ2-1, with 8 bases matching TRBD2. Looked up from germline, CDR1 is MNHEY and CDR2 is SVGAGI. The CDR3 is made up of 17 amino acids. The V gene end was trimmed by 0 bases and the J gene end by 6 bases; junction bases not matched to a gene: 10. The CDR3 region has the DNA TGTGCCAGCAGTTACTCGATTACGACTAGCGACCTCAATGAGCAGTTCTTC. It encodes CASSYSITTSDLNEQFF.

This chain joins TRBV7-6 and TRBJ1-2; D is ambiguous. The CDR3 extends over 16 amino acids. CDR1 and CDR2 (germline): SGHVS, FNYEAQ. Trimming removed 0 bases from V and 6 bases from J, with 17 bases in between. CDR3 nucleotide sequence: TGTGCCAGCAGCTTAGCAGGGTCCTTCAATACCCATGGCTACACCTTC. Translation: CASSLAGSFNTHGYTF.

This chain connects TRBV10-3 to TRBJ1-5; TRBD1 agrees at 9 bases. The CDR3 totals 14 residues. With 6 bases clipped from V and 7 bases from J, the junction kept 7 bases outside the gene matches. Per the germline V gene, CDR1 is ENHRY and CDR2 is SYGVKD. The chain's CDR3 is CAISHRGLGQPQHF. In nucleotides, the CDR3 is TGTGCCATCAGCCACAGGGGGCTTGGACAGCCCCAGCATTTT.

This clonotype was found a few times. The J gene is TRBJ2-7, the V gene TRBV4-3, with 7 bases lining up with TRBD2. Germline V gene lookup returns CDR1 LGHNA and CDR2 YSLEER. V lost 0 bases and J lost 11; bases outside the gene matches: 10. This CDR3 is built from 14 residues. The CDR3 sequence is CASSQEFSGDYKYF. CDR3 coding DNA: TGCGCCAGCAGCCAAGAATTTTCGGGGGACTACAAGTACTTC.

This clonotype was seen many times. This chain uses TRBV5-1 with TRBJ2-5; TRBD2 matches at 11 bases. This CDR3 spans 15 amino acids. Trimming at V came to 1 base and at J to 7 bases, leaving 6 bases not matched to a gene. Looked up from germline, CDR1 is SGHRS and CDR2 is YFSETQ. This chain's CDR3 is CASSLTSGSPPTQYF. In DNA, the CDR3 is TGCGCCAGCAGCTTGACTAGCGGGAGTCCTCCGACCCAGTACTTC.

There are a few counts of this clonotype. The V gene is TRBV10-3, the J gene TRBJ2-2; 8 bases are a match to TRBD2. In germline, CDR1 is ENHRY, CDR2 SYGVKD. V dropped 4 bases and J dropped 1; count of bases not matched to a gene: 5. CDR3 length equals 16 residues. CDR3 sequence: CAISGSSGRNTGELFF. Written as DNA, the CDR3 is TGTGCCATCAGTGGCTCTAGCGGGCGGAACACCGGGGAGCTGTTTTTT.

In this sample, this clonotype turned up a few times. This chain joins TRBV24-1 and TRBJ2-1; D is undetermined. Trimming pared 2 bases from V and 6 bases from J, leaving 19 bases between. Germline assignment: CDR1 KGHDR and CDR2 SFDVKD. The CDR3 covers 17 residues. The CDR3 DNA reads as TGTGCCACCAGTGATTCCCGGACCAGTGGTCCGTTCAATGAGCAGTTCTTC. Its protein product is CATSDSRTSGPFNEQFF.

This clonotype has more than one count but fewer than ten. The gene calls are TRBV29-1 and TRBJ2-5; D unresolved. The CDR3 contains 12 residues. V lost 3 bases, J lost 5 bases, and 10 bases lay in between. Germline CDR1 is SQVTM and CDR2 is ANQGSEA. In DNA form, the CDR3 reads TGCAGCGTTGATTGGGCTGGGGAGACCCAGTACTTC. It encodes CSVDWAGETQYF.

The chain is built from TRBV20-1 and TRBJ2-1, with TRBD2 identical over 10 bases. After removal of 4 bases from V and 1 base from J, the junction contained 16 bases not matched to a gene. Germline V gives CDR1 DFQATT, CDR2 SNEGSKA (reference sequence). The CDR3 covers 19 residues. The DNA for the CDR3 is TGCAGTGCTAACTCGTTTGGACTAGCGGCCCGGGAGTCCTACAATGAGCAGTTCTTC. It encodes CSANSFGLAARESYNEQFF.

This clonotype was counted only a few times. V is TRBV4-2 and J is TRBJ1-5; weak D call: TRBD1 (5 bases). The CDR3 contains 17 residues. In germline, CDR1 is LGHNA, CDR2 YNFKEQ. V lost 2 bases and J 2 bases, leaving 16 bases between the germline ends. The CDR3 spells CASSQSALIGGNQPQHF. CDR3 in DNA: TGTGCCAGCAGCCAAAGCGCCCTCATAGGGGGCAATCAGCCCCAGCATTTT.

This clonotype was detected a few times. This sequence joins TRBV3-1 and TRBJ2-7; no reliable D call. The V and J ends lost 1 base and 0 bases respectively, with 7 bases between them. Germline V gene data show CDR1 as LGHDT and CDR2 as YNNKEL (reference sequence). The CDR3 runs 14 residues. CDR3 DNA sequence: TGTGCCAGCAGCCAAGTAACCCGCTCCTACGAGCAGTACTTC. It specifies CASSQVTRSYEQYF.

The chain uses TRBV7-2 and TRBJ2-7; maybe TRBD2 (7 bases). CDR1 and CDR2 (germline): SGHTA, FQGNSA. This CDR3 has 14 amino acids. The V and J ends lost 3 bases and 6 bases respectively, with 15 bases between them. The CDR3 loop is CASSFGGLGTEQYF. In nucleotides, the CDR3 is TGTGCCAGCAGCTTCGGGGGGCTAGGCACCGAGCAGTACTTC.

This clonotype was observed a few times. V and J are TRBV7-2 and TRBJ2-3, with D uncertain. V shed 5 bases and J shed 0 bases, with 15 bases lying between them. This CDR3 has 16 amino acids. Germline values: CDR1 SGHTA, CDR2 FQGNSA. The CDR3: CASSRFTYSSTDTQYF. The CDR3 coding sequence is TGTGCCAGCAGCCGGTTTACCTACTCTAGCACAGATACGCAGTATTTT.

This clonotype occurred a few times. The rearrangement uses TRBV19 and TRBJ2-3; D is uncertain. Germline CDR1 reads LNHDA; CDR2 reads SQIVND (reference sequence). V was shortened by 4 bases and J by 5 bases, with 7 bases between the two germline ends. This CDR3 has 12 amino acids. This chain's CDR3 is CASSTGVDTQYF. In DNA form, the CDR3 reads TGTGCCAGTAGTACCGGAGTAGATACGCAGTATTTT.

The chain recombines TRBV9 with TRBJ2-1; 8 positions agree with TRBD2. The V gene's germline CDR1 is SGDLS and CDR2 YYNGEE. CDR3 length: 16 residues. V trimming: 4 bases; J trimming: 0 bases; junction bases outside the gene matches: 6. CDR3 bases: TGTGCCAGCAGCTCCGGCGGGAGGATCTCCTACAATGAGCAGTTCTTC. Translation: CASSSGGRISYNEQFF.

The chain couples TRBV6-2 or TRBV6-3 to TRBJ2-1; 7 positions match TRBD2. The CDR3 sequence is 17 residues long. V dropped 2 bases and J dropped 2; count of bases not matched to a gene: 9. The germline CDR1 and CDR2 sequences are MNHEY and SVGEGT. CDR3 region: CASSYEVAGEAYNEQFF. In DNA, the CDR3 is TGTGCCAGCAGTTACGAGGTGGCGGGAGAAGCCTACAATGAGCAGTTCTTC.